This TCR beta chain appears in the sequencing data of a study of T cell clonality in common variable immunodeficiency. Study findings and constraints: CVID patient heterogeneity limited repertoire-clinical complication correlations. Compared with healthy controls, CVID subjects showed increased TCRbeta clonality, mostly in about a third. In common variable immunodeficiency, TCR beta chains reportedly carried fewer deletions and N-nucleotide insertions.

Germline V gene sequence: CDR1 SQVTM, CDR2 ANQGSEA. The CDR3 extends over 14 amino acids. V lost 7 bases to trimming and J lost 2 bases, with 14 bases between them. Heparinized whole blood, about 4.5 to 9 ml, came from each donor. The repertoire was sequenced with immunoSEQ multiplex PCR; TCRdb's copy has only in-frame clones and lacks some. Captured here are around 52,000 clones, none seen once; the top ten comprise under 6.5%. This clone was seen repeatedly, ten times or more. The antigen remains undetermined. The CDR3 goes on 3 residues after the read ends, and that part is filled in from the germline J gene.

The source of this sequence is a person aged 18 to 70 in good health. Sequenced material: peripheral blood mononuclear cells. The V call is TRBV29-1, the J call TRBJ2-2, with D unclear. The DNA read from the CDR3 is TGCAGCGCCCGGCCGGGTGGAAACACCGGGGAG. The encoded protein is CSARPGGNTGE. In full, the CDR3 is CSARPGGNTGELFF.